The TCR beta chain described here comes from a study of cytomegalovirus exposure and HLA in healthy donors. Background on the study: Among the 398 genotyped donors, approximately 82% were placed in the Caucasian-associated ancestry cluster.

For this clone: Its specificity is not known.

PCR amplification relied on 60 Vbeta primers (plus 13 Jbeta primers). As processed by the authors: A follow-up analysis tallied around 76 million unique TCR beta chains, 9 million to 11 million shared. TCRdb's copy holds only in-frame clones and misses some; the assay was immunoSEQ multiplex PCR. D and trimming were read from the DNA, whereas the V and J calls and clone size are those reported in that table. The sample shows about 270,000 clones, roughly 85% of them seen only once. V lost 6 bases, J lost 4 bases, and 15 bases lay in between. The germline V gene has CDR1 SQVTM and CDR2 ANQGSEA. This CDR3 is built from 13 residues. The study's findings and limits: The majority of TCR sequences were rare, yet some public TCRs appeared in many donors. What TCR beta sequences reportedly achieved was accurate prediction of HLA-A and HLA-B alleles in most subjects.

The clonotype was recovered from a man aged 40-49 years in good health and CMV-seropositive. Specimen: PBMCs. This chain joins TRBV29-1 and TRBJ1-1; maybe TRBD1 (6 bases). The CDR3 nucleotides read TGCAGCGTGGAGGCTGGGGGCGGCACTGAAGCTTTCTTT. This encodes CSVEAGGGTEAFF.